The rows below give T cell receptor beta chains drawn from one sample of a study of T cell responses to AZD1222 COVID-19 vaccine. Data came from immunoSEQ multiplex PCR; TCRdb stores just in-frame clones and leaves some out. This sample has 150,000 to 200,000 clones, with 75% to 95% found just once. Specimen: peripheral blood, collected on day 0 of AZD1222 vaccination. These receptors all stem from an adult in good health. Both conserved end residues are part of each CDR3. D genes are given only for firm matches. Some rows mark clone size as missing; the rest say once, few, many or name a class of expanded clone.

d_gene: TRBD1; v_gene: TRBV18; abundance: NA; j_gene: TRBJ1-1; CDR3aa: CASSPRSGGGTEAFF; CDR3nt: TGTGCCAGCTCACCACGGTCAGGGGGAGGAACTGAAGCTTTCTTT
d_gene: NA; v_gene: TRBV4-3; abundance: NA; j_gene: TRBJ2-5; CDR3aa: CASSQDLGGETQYF; CDR3nt: TGCGCCAGCAGCCAAGATTTAGGGGGAGAGACCCAGTACTTC
d_gene: TRBD1; v_gene: TRBV7-9; abundance: NA; j_gene: TRBJ1-4; CDR3aa: CAVKAGGNEKLFF; CDR3nt: TGTGCCGTCAAGGCAGGGGGGAATGAAAAACTGTTTTTT
d_gene: TRBD1; v_gene: TRBV5-8; abundance: NA; j_gene: TRBJ1-1; CDR3aa: CASSLWDSMNTEAFF; CDR3nt: TGTGCCAGCAGCTTATGGGACAGCATGAACACTGAAGCTTTCTTT
d_gene: NA; v_gene: TRBV6-6; abundance: once; j_gene: TRBJ1-2; CDR3aa: CATPEEGAANYGYTF; CDR3nt: TGTGCCACCCCGGAAGAGGGAGCCGCTAACTATGGCTACACCTTC
d_gene: NA; v_gene: TRBV7-2; abundance: NA; j_gene: TRBJ2-5; CDR3aa: CASSLQGGGRETQYF; CDR3nt: TGTGCCAGCAGCCTACAGGGCGGGGGTAGGGAGACCCAGTACTTC
d_gene: NA; v_gene: TRBV3-1/TRBV3-2; abundance: NA; j_gene: TRBJ1-1; CDR3aa: CASSQEWGRGTEAFF; CDR3nt: TGTGCCAGCAGCCAAGAGTGGGGAAGGGGCACTGAAGCTTTCTTT
d_gene: NA; v_gene: TRBV7-2; abundance: NA; j_gene: TRBJ2-7; CDR3aa: CASSFGLKGEYEQYF; CDR3nt: TGTGCCAGCAGCTTCGGGCTGAAGGGGGAATACGAGCAGTACTTC
d_gene: NA; v_gene: TRBV14; abundance: few; j_gene: TRBJ2-7; CDR3aa: CASSGPGSSYEQYF; CDR3nt: TGTGCCAGCAGTGGACCAGGGAGCTCCTACGAGCAGTACTTC
d_gene: TRBD1; v_gene: TRBV7-2; abundance: NA; j_gene: TRBJ1-2; CDR3aa: CASSLAGQGGYTF; CDR3nt: TGTGCCAGCAGCTTAGCGGGACAGGGAGGCTACACCTTC
d_gene: NA; v_gene: TRBV19; abundance: NA; j_gene: TRBJ1-5; CDR3aa: CASQGADNQPQHF; CDR3nt: TGTGCCAGTCAAGGGGCGGACAATCAGCCCCAGCATTTT
d_gene: NA; v_gene: TRBV24-1; abundance: NA; j_gene: TRBJ1-5; CDR3aa: CATSDLGRGGRQPQHF; CDR3nt: TGTGCCACCAGTGATTTGGGACGGGGGGGGCGGCAGCCCCAGCATTTT
d_gene: TRBD1; v_gene: TRBV4-3; abundance: NA; j_gene: TRBJ1-1; CDR3aa: CASSRGQGRAFF; CDR3nt: TGCGCCAGCAGCAGAGGACAGGGCCGGGCTTTCTTT
d_gene: TRBD1; v_gene: TRBV3-1/TRBV3-2; abundance: NA; j_gene: TRBJ2-7; CDR3aa: CASSLGQGAYEQYF; CDR3nt: TGTGCCAGCAGCCTCGGACAGGGGGCCTACGAGCAGTACTTC
d_gene: NA; v_gene: TRBV6-4; abundance: once; j_gene: TRBJ2-7; CDR3aa: CASSGPNQSYEQYF; CDR3nt: TGTGCCAGCAGTGGCCCTAACCAGTCCTACGAGCAGTACTTC
d_gene: NA; v_gene: TRBV5-1; abundance: once; j_gene: TRBJ2-2; CDR3aa: CASSSATAGPGELFF; CDR3nt: TGCGCCAGCAGCTCCGCGACAGCGGGCCCCGGGGAGCTGTTTTTT
d_gene: TRBD1; v_gene: TRBV3-1/TRBV3-2; abundance: once; j_gene: TRBJ2-1; CDR3aa: CASSSRPGGITYNEQFF; CDR3nt: TGTGCCAGCAGCTCCCGCCCAGGGGGTATTACCTACAATGAGCAGTTCTTC
d_gene: NA; v_gene: TRBV4-1; abundance: NA; j_gene: TRBJ2-6; CDR3aa: CASSQAEPGHFSGANVLTF; CDR3nt: TGCGCCAGCAGCCAAGCTGAACCGGGACACTTCTCTGGGGCCAACGTCCTGACTTTC
d_gene: NA; v_gene: TRBV6-6; abundance: NA; j_gene: TRBJ2-5; CDR3aa: CASSTGVTGRQETQYF; CDR3nt: TGTGCCAGCAGTACAGGGGTTACAGGGAGGCAAGAGACCCAGTACTTC
d_gene: NA; v_gene: TRBV21-1; abundance: once; j_gene: TRBJ2-7; CDR3aa: CASSKESLAGGREYEQYF; CDR3nt: TGTGCCAGCAGCAAAGAGAGCCTAGCGGGGGGGCGAGAATACGAGCAGTACTTC
d_gene: TRBD1; v_gene: TRBV3-1/TRBV3-2; abundance: NA; j_gene: TRBJ1-2; CDR3aa: CASSQDPTGGFYGYTF; CDR3nt: TGTGCCAGCAGCCAAGACCCGACAGGGGGTTTTTATGGCTACACCTTC
d_gene: NA; v_gene: TRBV27; abundance: NA; j_gene: TRBJ1-2; CDR3aa: CASSLFTGSGGYTF; CDR3nt: TGTGCCAGCAGTTTATTTACAGGGTCTGGTGGCTACACCTTC
d_gene: NA; v_gene: TRBV15; abundance: few; j_gene: TRBJ1-6; CDR3aa: CATSRGTDHGISPLHF; CDR3nt: TGTGCCACCAGCAGAGGGACAGATCACGGAATTTCACCCCTCCACTTT
d_gene: NA; v_gene: TRBV6-2/TRBV6-3; abundance: NA; j_gene: TRBJ1-2; CDR3aa: CASSLAPLAIYGYTF; CDR3nt: TGTGCCAGCAGTTTGGCACCCTTGGCGATCTATGGCTACACCTTC
d_gene: NA; v_gene: TRBV9; abundance: NA; j_gene: TRBJ2-1; CDR3aa: CASSVDAPGEQFF; CDR3nt: TGTGCCAGCAGCGTAGATGCGCCGGGTGAGCAGTTCTTC
d_gene: NA; v_gene: TRBV18; abundance: NA; j_gene: TRBJ2-7; CDR3aa: CASSSPGGSHEQYF; CDR3nt: TGTGCCAGCTCATCTCCCGGGGGCAGTCACGAGCAGTACTTC
d_gene: TRBD2; v_gene: TRBV6-2/TRBV6-3; abundance: NA; j_gene: TRBJ2-7; CDR3aa: CASSLSGGGSYEQYF; CDR3nt: TGTGCCAGCAGTCTTAGCGGGGGAGGCTCCTACGAGCAGTACTTC
d_gene: TRBD1; v_gene: TRBV19; abundance: NA; j_gene: TRBJ1-1; CDR3aa: CASRRRGTGGLDTEAFF; CDR3nt: TGTGCCAGTAGACGACGGGGGACAGGGGGCTTGGACACTGAAGCTTTCTTT
d_gene: NA; v_gene: TRBV5-1; abundance: NA; j_gene: TRBJ2-7; CDR3aa: CASSFRRIYEQYF; CDR3nt: TGCGCCAGCAGCTTTAGACGTATCTACGAGCAGTACTTC
d_gene: NA; v_gene: TRBV7-6; abundance: NA; j_gene: TRBJ1-2; CDR3aa: CASSRTDLAGYGYTF; CDR3nt: TGTGCCAGCAGCAGAACAGACCTGGCGGGGTATGGCTACACCTTC
d_gene: NA; v_gene: TRBV7-2; abundance: NA; j_gene: TRBJ1-5; CDR3aa: CASSLGQAINQPQHF; CDR3nt: TGTGCCAGCAGCTTAGGACAGGCGATCAATCAGCCCCAGCATTTT
d_gene: NA; v_gene: TRBV5-1; abundance: NA; j_gene: TRBJ1-1; CDR3aa: CASSLVRNTEAFF; CDR3nt: TGCGCCAGCAGCTTGGTACGGAACACTGAAGCTTTCTTT
d_gene: TRBD1; v_gene: TRBV7-9; abundance: NA; j_gene: TRBJ1-2; CDR3aa: CASSRDRLYGYTF; CDR3nt: TGTGCCAGCAGCCGGGACAGGCTATATGGCTACACCTTC
d_gene: NA; v_gene: TRBV5-5; abundance: NA; j_gene: TRBJ1-3; CDR3aa: CASSPSFSGNTIYF; CDR3nt: TGTGCCAGCAGCCCTTCCTTCTCTGGAAACACCATATATTTT
d_gene: TRBD2; v_gene: TRBV19; abundance: few; j_gene: TRBJ2-3; CDR3aa: CASTGGAADTQYF; CDR3nt: TGTGCCAGTACGGGGGGAGCGGCAGATACGCAGTATTTT
d_gene: NA; v_gene: TRBV5-6; abundance: once; j_gene: TRBJ2-5; CDR3aa: CASSFPRDGETQYF; CDR3nt: TGTGCCAGCAGCTTCCCCAGGGACGGGGAGACCCAGTACTTC
d_gene: TRBD1; v_gene: TRBV27; abundance: NA; j_gene: TRBJ1-5; CDR3aa: CASSLTGKSNQPQHF; CDR3nt: TGTGCCAGCAGTTTGACAGGGAAATCCAATCAGCCCCAGCATTTT
d_gene: NA; v_gene: TRBV19; abundance: NA; j_gene: TRBJ1-2; CDR3aa: CASRGDTAGYTF; CDR3nt: TGTGCCAGTAGGGGAGATACGGCGGGCTACACCTTC
d_gene: TRBD1; v_gene: TRBV5-4; abundance: once; j_gene: TRBJ2-7; CDR3aa: CASSLKQGPFYEQYF; CDR3nt: TGTGCCAGCAGCCTCAAACAGGGGCCGTTCTACGAGCAGTACTTC
d_gene: NA; v_gene: TRBV7-9; abundance: NA; j_gene: TRBJ2-2; CDR3aa: CASSSGVGTGELFF; CDR3nt: TGTGCCAGCAGCTCGGGAGTAGGGACCGGGGAGCTGTTTTTT
d_gene: TRBD1; v_gene: TRBV3-1/TRBV3-2; abundance: NA; j_gene: TRBJ1-5; CDR3aa: CASSRDRAGQPQHF; CDR3nt: TGTGCCAGCAGCCGCGACAGGGCAGGTCAGCCCCAGCATTTT
d_gene: NA; v_gene: TRBV12-3/TRBV12-4; abundance: NA; j_gene: TRBJ1-3; CDR3aa: CASSYGGNTIYF; CDR3nt: TGTGCCAGCAGTTACGGCGGAAACACCATATATTTT
d_gene: NA; v_gene: TRBV7-9; abundance: NA; j_gene: TRBJ1-2; CDR3aa: CASSTEGNYGYTF; CDR3nt: TGTGCCAGCAGCACGGAGGGGAACTATGGCTACACCTTC
d_gene: TRBD2; v_gene: TRBV15; abundance: NA; j_gene: TRBJ2-7; CDR3aa: CATSTGLVYEQYF; CDR3nt: TGTGCCACCAGCACGGGACTAGTCTACGAGCAGTACTTC
d_gene: NA; v_gene: TRBV27; abundance: NA; j_gene: TRBJ1-6; CDR3aa: CASSLSFRSGSSYNSPLHF; CDR3nt: TGTGCCAGCAGTTTATCTTTTAGGTCAGGGAGCTCCTATAATTCACCCCTCCACTTT
d_gene: NA; v_gene: TRBV7-2; abundance: NA; j_gene: TRBJ2-4; CDR3aa: CASSLGSGLAKNIQYF; CDR3nt: TGTGCCAGCAGCTTGGGCAGCGGCCTAGCCAAAAACATTCAGTACTTC
d_gene: NA; v_gene: TRBV2; abundance: NA; j_gene: TRBJ1-6; CDR3aa: CASSEGPGLDSPLHF; CDR3nt: TGTGCCAGCAGTGAGGGTCCAGGGCTGGATTCACCCCTCCACTTT
d_gene: NA; v_gene: TRBV27; abundance: NA; j_gene: TRBJ1-4; CDR3aa: CASSSGNEKLFF; CDR3nt: TGTGCCAGCAGTTCTGGGAATGAAAAACTGTTTTTT
d_gene: NA; v_gene: TRBV6-5; abundance: NA; j_gene: TRBJ1-2; CDR3aa: CASRSPGNYGYTF; CDR3nt: TGTGCCAGCCGGAGTCCGGGTAACTATGGCTACACCTTC
d_gene: NA; v_gene: TRBV6-2/TRBV6-3; abundance: NA; j_gene: TRBJ1-1; CDR3aa: CASSYLGGTEAFF; CDR3nt: TGTGCCAGCAGTTACCTGGGGGGAACTGAAGCTTTCTTT
d_gene: TRBD1; v_gene: TRBV27; abundance: NA; j_gene: TRBJ2-7; CDR3aa: CASSLMGQGNEQYF; CDR3nt: TGTGCCAGCAGTTTAATGGGACAGGGTAACGAGCAGTACTTC